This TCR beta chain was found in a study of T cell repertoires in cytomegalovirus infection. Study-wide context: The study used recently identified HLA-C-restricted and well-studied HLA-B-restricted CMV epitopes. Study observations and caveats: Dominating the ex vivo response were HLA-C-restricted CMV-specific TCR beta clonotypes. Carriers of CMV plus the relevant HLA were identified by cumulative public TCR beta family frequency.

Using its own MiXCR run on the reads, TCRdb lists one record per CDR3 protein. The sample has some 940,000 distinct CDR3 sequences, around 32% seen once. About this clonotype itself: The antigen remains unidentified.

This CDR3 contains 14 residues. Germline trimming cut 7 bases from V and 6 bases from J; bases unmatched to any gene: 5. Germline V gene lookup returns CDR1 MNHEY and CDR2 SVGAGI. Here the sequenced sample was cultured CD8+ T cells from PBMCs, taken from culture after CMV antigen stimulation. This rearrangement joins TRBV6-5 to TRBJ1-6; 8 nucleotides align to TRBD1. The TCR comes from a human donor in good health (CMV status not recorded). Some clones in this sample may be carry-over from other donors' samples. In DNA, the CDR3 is TGTGCCAGCACCGCGGACAGGGCTAATTCACCCCTCCACTTT. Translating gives CASTADRANSPLHF.